Included here is one T cell receptor (beta chain) sequence, with context. These data originate in a study of OX40 agonist ivuxolimab in advanced cancers. The CDR3 runs to 15 residues. The germline V gene has CDR1 SGHNT and CDR2 YYREEE (reference sequence). The trim removed 0 bases at V and 6 bases at J, leaving 8 bases unmatched. The method was immunoSEQ multiplex PCR; TCRdb's version includes in-frame clones alone and lacks a portion of them. The table lists 50,000 to 65,000 clones, approximately 86% of them singletons. The rearrangement uses TRBV5-4 and TRBJ2-7; 8 nucleotides align to TRBD1. The source of this sequence is an adult with an advanced solid tumor such as melanoma, head and neck, liver or kidney cancer. This specimen consisted of CD4+ or CD8+ T cells sorted from blood, obtained in a trial of the OX40 agonist ivuxolimab. DNA for the CDR3: TGTGCCAGCAGCTTGGGCCGGACAGGGCTGGGCGAGCAGTACTTC. Its protein product is CASSLGRTGLGEQYF.